These 4 T cell receptor beta chains were all obtained from the same sample, sequenced in a study of molecular identifiers for immune sequencing clone quantification. Each CDR3 protein gets one entry after TCRdb re-called the PCR reads with MiXCR. The data show tens of thousands of distinct CDR3 sequences, with under 20% seen just once and over 1.1% held by the top ten. Sequencing was carried out using naive CD8+ T cells from blood, with Jurkat cell RNA spiked in. As for subset: FACS-sorted CD8+CD4-CCR7+CD45RA+ naive T cells. The receptors originated from a human donor in good health. Some libraries in this study had Jurkat cell RNA spiked in.

Many counts were recorded for this clonotype. The V call is TRBV6-2 or TRBV6-3, the J call TRBJ1-4; a possible D gene is TRBD1 (5 bases). The CDR3 is made up of 16 amino acids. V lost 2 bases and J lost 8, with 18 bases in between. Germline-derived CDR1 and CDR2 are MNHEY and SVGEGT. The DNA for the CDR3 is TGTGCCAGCAGTTACCCCCCGGAGGGGAGGAGAGAAAAACTGTTTTTT. As protein: CASSYPPEGRREKLFF.

In the case of this clonotype: A much larger clone differs from this one at a single base, so this may be a read error. The V and J genes are TRBV16 and TRBJ1-1; D gene unclear. Germline assignment: CDR1 KGHSY and CDR2 FQNENV. The CDR3 has 14 amino acids. Written as DNA, the CDR3 is TGTGCCAGCAGCCAATCACCTCTGAACGCTGAAGCTTTCTTT. This translates into CASSQSPLNAEAFF.

This clonotype was recorded at least ten times. The V and J genes are TRBV18 and TRBJ2-7; 9 bases are shared with TRBD1. After removal of 6 bases from V and 4 bases from J, the junction contained 7 bases not matched to a gene. Germline-derived CDR1 and CDR2 are KGHSH and LQKENI. The CDR3 consists of 14 residues. Here the CDR3 DNA reads TGTGCCAGCTCCGCACGGGACAGGGATTACGAGCAGTACTTC. It specifies CASSARDRDYEQYF. The whole variable domain, remainder taken from reference TRBV18 and TRBJ2-7, is NAGVMQNPRHLVRRRGQEARLRCSPMKGHSHVYWYRQLPEEGLKFMVYLQKENIIDESGMPKERFSAEFPKEGPSILRIQQVVRGDSAAYFCASSARDRDYEQYFGPGTRLTVT.

This clonotype was counted between two and nine times. This chain uses TRBV29-1 with TRBJ2-1, with 7 bases fitting TRBD1. The trim removed 4 bases at V and 11 bases at J, leaving 8 bases unmatched. The CDR3 covers 12 residues. Germline V lookup: CDR1 SQVTM, CDR2 ANQGSEA. In DNA form, the CDR3 reads TGCAGCGTTGTAGGGGGCCCGGCCCAGCAGTTCTTC. Translation: CSVVGGPAQQFF.